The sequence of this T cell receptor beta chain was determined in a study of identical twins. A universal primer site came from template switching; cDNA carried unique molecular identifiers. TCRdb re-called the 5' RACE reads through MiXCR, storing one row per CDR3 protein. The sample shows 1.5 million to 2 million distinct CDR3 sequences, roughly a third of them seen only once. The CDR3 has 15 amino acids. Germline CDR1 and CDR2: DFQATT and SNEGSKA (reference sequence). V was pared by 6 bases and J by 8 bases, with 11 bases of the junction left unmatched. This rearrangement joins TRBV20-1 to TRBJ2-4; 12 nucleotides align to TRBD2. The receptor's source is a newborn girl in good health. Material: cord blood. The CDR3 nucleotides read TGCAGTGCCCCGAGACTAGCGGGAGATTCCGACATTCAGTACTTC. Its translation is CSAPRLAGDSDIQYF.